This is a list of T cell receptor beta chains from one sample in a study of OX40 agonist ivuxolimab in advanced cancers. Here immunoSEQ multiplex PCR was the method, and the copy in TCRdb shows in-frame clones only, minus some. Here the sample spans roughly 50,000 clones, approximately 80% being singletons. Sequencing used CD4+ or CD8+ T cells sorted from blood, obtained in a trial of the OX40 agonist ivuxolimab. Receptors originate from an adult with an advanced solid tumor such as melanoma, head and neck, liver or kidney cancer. Each CDR3 is given with its conserved first and last residue. A D gene is named only where the DNA matches it firmly. Size values are once, few and many counts, or a class for expanded clones, and some rows have none.

j_call clone_size d_call v_call cdr3_nt cdr3_aa
TRBJ2-3 - - TRBV4-1 TGCGCCAGCAGCCAAGGGGGGGTTCCTGGTACGCAGTATTTT CASSQGGVPGTQYF
TRBJ1-5 - - TRBV18 TGTGCCAGCTCATTTAGAAGAGGTCAGCCCCAGCATTTT CASSFRRGQPQHF
TRBJ2-3 - - TRBV5-1 TGCGCCAGCAGCTTTGAGCGGAGGCCCACAGATACGCAGTATTTT CASSFERRPTDTQYF
TRBJ2-7 - - TRBV6-6 TGTGCCAGCGCCCGGGGGACGGGCTTTGGAGAGCAGTACTTC CASARGTGFGEQYF
TRBJ2-1 - - TRBV7-2 TGTGCCAGCAGCTTAGCGCTAGCTGGGGGCGGGGAGCAGTTCTTC CASSLALAGGGEQFF
TRBJ1-4 few - TRBV7-9 TGTGCCAGCAGCTTGAAGGGCCCCGGGGAAAAACTGTTTTTT CASSLKGPGEKLFF
TRBJ1-2 - TRBD1 TRBV5-1 TGCGCCAGCAGCTTGGAGGGGACAGACTACTATGGCTACACCTTC CASSLEGTDYYGYTF
TRBJ2-1 - TRBD1 TRBV19 TGTGCCAGTATGGATAGGGGGCGCTCCTACAATGAGCAGTTCTTC CASMDRGRSYNEQFF
TRBJ2-1 - - TRBV7-9 TGTGCCAGCAGCTTAGGGGCCGGACAAGCCAATGAGCAGTTCTTC CASSLGAGQANEQFF
TRBJ2-2 - - TRBV6-5 TGTGCCAGCAGTTACTCGTCGACTAACACCGGGGAGCTGTTTTTT CASSYSSTNTGELFF
TRBJ1-2 - TRBD1 TRBV10-3 TGTGCCCTAAGGGACAGGTCCGGGTATGGCTACACCTTC CALRDRSGYGYTF
TRBJ2-3 - TRBD2 TRBV27 TGTGCCAGCAGTCTTACTAGCGGGAGAGATACGCAGTATTTT CASSLTSGRDTQYF
TRBJ1-1 - - TRBV5-1 TGCGCCAGCAGCTTCAGCCTGAACACTGAAGCTTTCTTT CASSFSLNTEAFF
TRBJ1-1 - TRBD1 TRBV5-5 TGTGCCAGCAGCTCTAGACAGGGCGTAGTCACTGAAGCTTTCTTT CASSSRQGVVTEAFF
TRBJ1-2 few - TRBV7-9 TGTGCCAGCAGCCCCTTTTCTCTCGGCTACACCTTC CASSPFSLGYTF
TRBJ2-7 - - TRBV11-3 TGTGCCAGCAGCTTTAGGACTTTTGAGGGAGAGCAGTACTTC CASSFRTFEGEQYF
TRBJ2-3 - - TRBV5-4 TGTGCCAGCAGTTGGACGATCGGTACGCAGTATTTT CASSWTIGTQYF
TRBJ2-2 - TRBD1 TRBV5-1 TGCGCCAGCTCCGGGACAGGGGTGTCCGGGGAGCTGTTTTTT CASSGTGVSGELFF
TRBJ2-2 - TRBD1 TRBV15 TGTGCCACCAGCAGGGGACAGGGGCCAAACACCGGGGAGCTGTTTTTT CATSRGQGPNTGELFF
TRBJ1-2 once TRBD1 TRBV15 TGTGCCACCAGCCTTCTCCAGGGGGATGGTGGCTACACCTTC CATSLLQGDGGYTF
TRBJ1-2 - - TRBV10-1 TGCGCCAGCAGTCCCTTGGCGGCGAACTATGGCTACACCTTC CASSPLAANYGYTF
TRBJ1-1 - - TRBV27 TGTGCCAGCAGTCGACAGGAGAACACTGAAGCTTTCTTT CASSRQENTEAFF
TRBJ2-1 - - TRBV19 TGTGCCAGTAGTATTCCCCTACTCCTAGCCACGAAAAGGGATGAGCAGTTCTTC CASSIPLLLATKRDEQFF
TRBJ2-5 once - TRBV5-5 TGTGCCAGCAGCTTGGATCCTCTAGAGACCCAGTACTTC CASSLDPLETQYF
TRBJ1-1 - TRBD1 TRBV19 TGTGCCAGTAGTTCCACAGGGGGGACTGAAGCTTTCTTT CASSSTGGTEAFF
TRBJ1-2 - TRBD1 TRBV19 TGTGCCAGTAGGACACCGGGACAGCTCTATGGCTACACCTTC CASRTPGQLYGYTF
TRBJ2-1 once - TRBV5-6 TGTGCCAGCAGCTTGAGAGCAAACGCGCACAATGAGCAGTTCTTC CASSLRANAHNEQFF
TRBJ1-2 once TRBD1 TRBV28 TGTGCCAGCACCTTCTTTGGGACAGGGGATTTCTATGGCTACACCTTC CASTFFGTGDFYGYTF
TRBJ2-7 - TRBD2 TRBV2 TGTGCCAGCAGTGTAGGACTAGCGGGGGGCGAGCAGTACTTC CASSVGLAGGEQYF